The rows below give T cell receptor beta chains drawn from one sample of a study of cytomegalovirus exposure and HLA in healthy donors. Sequencing was performed with immunoSEQ multiplex PCR; in TCRdb, only in-frame clones are kept and a portion is missing. The table has around 140,000 clones, around 90% seen once. The source material was PBMCs. All receptors derive from a middle-aged woman in good health and CMV-seronegative. The CDR3 runs from the conserved cysteine through the conserved F or W. The order of the fields is CDR3 protein, CDR3 DNA, D gene, V gene, J gene, clone size. A D gene is named only where the DNA matches it firmly. Some rows have no size entry. The others give once, few or many, or a class for an expanded clone.

CDR3 protein: CASSREGMGLHGYTF
CDR3 DNA: TGCGCCAGCAGCAGAGAGGGCATGGGCTTACATGGCTACACCTTC
D gene: .
V gene: TRBV5-1
J gene: TRBJ1-2
clone size: .

CDR3 protein: CAISVRDRSYGYTF
CDR3 DNA: TGTGCCATCAGTGTCCGGGACAGATCCTATGGCTACACCTTC
D gene: TRBD1
V gene: TRBV10-3
J gene: TRBJ1-2
clone size: .

CDR3 protein: CAISGQASGTHYRGNEQYF
CDR3 DNA: TGTGCCATCAGCGGCCAGGCTAGCGGGACCCACTACCGCGGAAACGAGCAGTACTTC
D gene: TRBD2
V gene: TRBV10-3
J gene: TRBJ2-7
clone size: .

CDR3 protein: CASSEQDTGELFF
CDR3 DNA: TGTGCCAGCAGCGAACAGGACACCGGGGAGCTGTTTTTT
D gene: .
V gene: TRBV7-2
J gene: TRBJ2-2
clone size: .

CDR3 protein: CASSKGQGLPDTQYF
CDR3 DNA: TGCGCCAGCAGCAAAGGACAGGGCTTACCAGATACGCAGTATTTT
D gene: TRBD1
V gene: TRBV5-1
J gene: TRBJ2-3
clone size: once

CDR3 protein: CASSPGTPETQYF
CDR3 DNA: TGCGCCAGCAGCCCCGGGACTCCCGAGACCCAGTACTTC
D gene: .
V gene: TRBV4-1
J gene: TRBJ2-5
clone size: .

CDR3 protein: CASSLNTRGEQYF
CDR3 DNA: TGTGCCAGCAGCCTGAACACAAGGGGCGAGCAGTACTTC
D gene: .
V gene: TRBV7-9
J gene: TRBJ2-7
clone size: .

CDR3 protein: CASSPAGTGAYEQYF
CDR3 DNA: TGCGCCAGCAGCCCCGCCGGGACAGGGGCCTACGAGCAGTACTTC
D gene: TRBD1
V gene: TRBV4-3
J gene: TRBJ2-7
clone size: .

CDR3 protein: CASSLGTSGSRVTDTQYF
CDR3 DNA: TGCGCCAGCAGCCTAGGGACTAGCGGGAGCCGGGTCACAGATACGCAGTATTTT
D gene: TRBD2
V gene: TRBV5-1
J gene: TRBJ2-3
clone size: .

CDR3 protein: CASSPTADRGPGFSYNEQFF
CDR3 DNA: TGTGCCAGCAGTCCAACAGCTGACAGGGGACCTGGTTTTTCCTACAATGAGCAGTTCTTC
D gene: TRBD1
V gene: TRBV27
J gene: TRBJ2-1
clone size: .

CDR3 protein: CASSISGTANTGELFF
CDR3 DNA: TGTGCCAGTAGTATATCTGGGACAGCGAACACCGGGGAGCTGTTTTTT
D gene: TRBD1
V gene: TRBV19
J gene: TRBJ2-2
clone size: .

CDR3 protein: CASSLGGRAHNEQFF
CDR3 DNA: TGTGCCAGCAGTTTGGGGGGGAGGGCCCACAATGAGCAGTTCTTC
D gene: TRBD2
V gene: TRBV28
J gene: TRBJ2-1
clone size: .

CDR3 protein: CASSLGLAISYNEQFF
CDR3 DNA: TGTGCCAGCAGCTTAGGACTAGCGATATCCTACAATGAGCAGTTCTTC
D gene: TRBD2
V gene: TRBV11-3
J gene: TRBJ2-1
clone size: .

CDR3 protein: CASSLWTSGNNEQFF
CDR3 DNA: TGTGCCAGCAGTTTATGGACTAGCGGCAACAATGAGCAGTTCTTC
D gene: TRBD2
V gene: TRBV27
J gene: TRBJ2-1
clone size: .

CDR3 protein: CASSQDPAQRNEQFF
CDR3 DNA: TGTGCCAGCAGCCAAGACCCCGCCCAGCGCAATGAGCAGTTCTTC
D gene: .
V gene: TRBV4-2
J gene: TRBJ2-1
clone size: .

CDR3 protein: CASSLGPSGNRDGELFF
CDR3 DNA: TGCGCCAGCAGCTTGGGGCCTAGCGGGAACCGTGACGGGGAGCTGTTTTTT
D gene: TRBD2
V gene: TRBV5-1
J gene: TRBJ2-2
clone size: .

CDR3 protein: CASSTGQGRETQYF
CDR3 DNA: TGTGCCAGCAGCACGGGACAGGGGAGGGAGACCCAGTACTTC
D gene: TRBD1
V gene: TRBV11-2
J gene: TRBJ2-5
clone size: .

CDR3 protein: CASSSLTVGYGYTF
CDR3 DNA: TGTGCCAGCAGCTCTTTGACAGTTGGCTATGGCTACACCTTC
D gene: .
V gene: TRBV13
J gene: TRBJ1-2
clone size: .

CDR3 protein: CASSWGLAETSQYF
CDR3 DNA: TGTGCCAGCAGTTGGGGACTAGCGGAGACTTCGCAGTATTTT
D gene: TRBD2
V gene: TRBV6-5
J gene: TRBJ2-3
clone size: .

CDR3 protein: CASSILAGGSTDTQYF
CDR3 DNA: TGTGCCAGCAGCATACTAGCGGGAGGTAGCACAGATACGCAGTATTTT
D gene: TRBD2
V gene: TRBV7-9
J gene: TRBJ2-3
clone size: .

CDR3 protein: CASSGDGFLQGPEAFF
CDR3 DNA: TGCGCCAGCAGCGGGGACGGATTTCTCCAGGGGCCTGAAGCTTTCTTT
D gene: .
V gene: TRBV4-1
J gene: TRBJ1-1
clone size: .

CDR3 protein: CASSYSDRVLSEQFF
CDR3 DNA: TGTGCCAGCAGTTACTCGGACAGGGTATTAAGTGAGCAGTTCTTC
D gene: TRBD1
V gene: TRBV6-6
J gene: TRBJ2-1
clone size: .

CDR3 protein: CASTRGAGTDTQYF
CDR3 DNA: TGTGCCTCCACCAGGGGGGCCGGGACAGATACGCAGTATTTT
D gene: .
V gene: TRBV6-1
J gene: TRBJ2-3
clone size: .

CDR3 protein: CASSLQAGGPRNEQFF
CDR3 DNA: TGTGCCAGCAGCTTACAAGCGGGAGGGCCGAGGAATGAGCAGTTCTTC
D gene: TRBD2
V gene: TRBV11-3
J gene: TRBJ2-1
clone size: .

CDR3 protein: CASSKAPVGNTIYF
CDR3 DNA: TGTGCCAGCAGTAAAGCCCCTGTCGGAAACACCATATATTTT
D gene: .
V gene: TRBV11-3
J gene: TRBJ1-3
clone size: .

CDR3 protein: CASSSPGGPNEQYF
CDR3 DNA: TGTGCCAGCAGTTCTCCGGGAGGGCCCAACGAGCAGTACTTC
D gene: TRBD2
V gene: TRBV28
J gene: TRBJ2-7
clone size: .

CDR3 protein: CASRPTGNTGELFF
CDR3 DNA: TGTGCCAGCAGACCCACAGGGAACACCGGGGAGCTGTTTTTT
D gene: .
V gene: TRBV7-2
J gene: TRBJ2-2
clone size: .

CDR3 protein: CASSQGLGSPYEQYF
CDR3 DNA: TGTGCCAGCAGCCAAGGTCTAGGGAGCCCCTACGAGCAGTACTTC
D gene: .
V gene: TRBV14
J gene: TRBJ2-7
clone size: .

CDR3 protein: CASSSEREVGNTIYF
CDR3 DNA: TGTGCCAGCAGTTCGGAGAGGGAGGTCGGAAACACCATATATTTT
D gene: .
V gene: TRBV6-6
J gene: TRBJ1-3
clone size: few

CDR3 protein: CASSRDSGAFF
CDR3 DNA: TGTGCCAGCAGCCGGGACAGTGGGGCTTTCTTT
D gene: TRBD1
V gene: TRBV2
J gene: TRBJ1-1
clone size: few

CDR3 protein: CASSFQGVEETQYF
CDR3 DNA: TGCGCCAGCAGCTTCCAGGGGGTCGAAGAGACCCAGTACTTC
D gene: TRBD1
V gene: TRBV5-1
J gene: TRBJ2-5
clone size: .

CDR3 protein: CAWRTLLVGLNTGELFF
CDR3 DNA: TGTGCCTGGAGAACCCTCCTAGTAGGATTGAACACCGGGGAGCTGTTTTTT
D gene: .
V gene: TRBV30
J gene: TRBJ2-2
clone size: .

CDR3 protein: CASSLGSGNQETQYF
CDR3 DNA: TGCGCCAGCAGCTTGGGGTCGGGGAACCAAGAGACCCAGTACTTC
D gene: .
V gene: TRBV5-1
J gene: TRBJ2-5
clone size: .

CDR3 protein: CASGGGFYEQYF
CDR3 DNA: TGTGCCAGCGGGGGCGGCTTCTACGAGCAGTACTTC
D gene: .
V gene: TRBV6-5
J gene: TRBJ2-7
clone size: once

CDR3 protein: CASSLAFRTSGTGELFF
CDR3 DNA: TGTGCCAGCAGCTTAGCTTTCCGGACTAGCGGGACCGGGGAGCTGTTTTTT
D gene: TRBD2
V gene: TRBV7-8
J gene: TRBJ2-2
clone size: .

CDR3 protein: CASSFAGGIGGYTF
CDR3 DNA: TGCGCCAGCAGCTTCGCCGGGGGGATTGGTGGCTACACCTTC
D gene: .
V gene: TRBV5-1
J gene: TRBJ1-2
clone size: .

CDR3 protein: CASSHGTENTEAFF
CDR3 DNA: TGCGCCAGCAGCCACGGGACAGAGAACACTGAAGCTTTCTTT
D gene: TRBD1
V gene: TRBV4-1
J gene: TRBJ1-1
clone size: .

CDR3 protein: CAINNVGQSSYNEQFF
CDR3 DNA: TGTGCCATCAACAATGTGGGGCAGAGCTCCTACAATGAGCAGTTCTTC
D gene: .
V gene: TRBV10-3
J gene: TRBJ2-1
clone size: .

CDR3 protein: CASSPDGELFSLHF
CDR3 DNA: TGTGCCAGCTCTCCGGACGGGGAACTCTTTTCCCTCCACTTT
D gene: .
V gene: TRBV18
J gene: TRBJ1-6
clone size: .

CDR3 protein: CASWRGRYQETQYF
CDR3 DNA: TGCGCCAGCTGGCGCGGGAGGTATCAAGAGACCCAGTACTTC
D gene: TRBD2
V gene: TRBV4-3
J gene: TRBJ2-5
clone size: .

CDR3 protein: CASSSLAGSYEQYF
CDR3 DNA: TGTGCCAGCAGCTCCCTAGCGGGATCCTACGAGCAGTACTTC
D gene: TRBD2
V gene: TRBV5-6
J gene: TRBJ2-7
clone size: .